The 31 T cell receptor beta chains presented below share a single source sample, sequenced in a study of blood T cell repertoires in COVID-19. TCRdb's table, derived via immunoSEQ multiplex PCR, lists solely in-frame clones and lacks some. The data show 290,000 or so clones, over 75% seen once. Sequenced input: peripheral blood. These receptors were collected from a man in his forties or fifties with active or convalescent COVID-19.

The chain couples TRBV5-4 to TRBJ2-7; possibly TRBD2 for D (5 bases). CDR3 length equals 13 residues. Germline V gene lookup returns CDR1 SGHNT and CDR2 YYREEE (reference sequence). V shed 5 bases and J shed 1 base, with 10 bases lying between them. CDR3 bases: TGTGCCAGCAGTCCGGACTGGTCCTACGAGCAGTACTTC. Amino acid sequence: CASSPDWSYEQYF.

J is TRBJ1-6 and V is TRBV19; D not resolved. Trimming removed 5 bases at V and 7 bases at J, with 9 bases between. The V gene's germline CDR1 is LNHDA and CDR2 SQIVND (reference sequence). The CDR3 spans 13 residues. CDR3 protein: CASSDTENSPLHF. The CDR3 region has the DNA TGTGCCAGTAGTGATACGGAGAATTCACCCCTCCACTTT.

This clone has only a few counts. This chain connects TRBV6-6 to TRBJ2-1; 11 nucleotides agree with TRBD2. V lost 2 bases to trimming and J lost 6 bases; unmatched junction nucleotides: 0. This CDR3 spans 14 amino acids. The germline gives CDR1 MNHNY, CDR2 SVGAGI (reference sequence). DNA for the CDR3: TGTGCCAGCAGTTACACTAGCGGGAGCAATGAGCAGTTCTTC. Its protein is CASSYTSGSNEQFF.

The chain is built from TRBV6-5 and TRBJ2-1; D may be TRBD2 (5 bases). The CDR3 consists of 12 residues. V dropped 6 bases and J dropped 5 bases, with 8 bases sitting between them. Looked up from germline, CDR1 is MNHEY and CDR2 is SVGAGI. The CDR3 DNA sequence: TGTGCCAGCAGCGAGCGGAACAATGAGCAGTTCTTC. Translation: CASSERNNEQFF.

The chain combines TRBV18 with TRBJ1-2; 9 bases map to TRBD1. Germline CDR1 and CDR2: KGHSH and LQKENI. The CDR3 consists of 16 residues. V dropped 0 bases and J dropped 8; count of bases not matched to a gene: 10. CDR3 nucleotide sequence: TGTGCCAGCTCACCACCGGGGACAGGGAACGGGTACGGCTACACCTTC. Its protein is CASSPPGTGNGYGYTF.

This chain joins TRBV6-2 or TRBV6-3 and TRBJ1-2; D might be TRBD1 (5 bases). The CDR3 is made up of 14 amino acids. Germline CDR1 and CDR2: MNHEY and SVGEGT. Trimming cost V 2 bases and J 4 bases, with 11 bases left between them. The CDR3 DNA is TGTGCCAGCAGTTACAGGGGCGACGGCTATGGCTACACCTTC. Its translation is CASSYRGDGYGYTF.

J is TRBJ1-1 and V is TRBV28; weak D call: TRBD1 (6 bases). Germline CDR1 and CDR2: MDHEN and SYDVKM. V was shortened by 3 bases and J by 1 base, with 12 bases between the two germline ends. CDR3 length: 15 residues. CDR3 amino acids: CASSFGGGRNTEAFF. The CDR3, as DNA: TGTGCCAGCAGTTTTGGGGGGGGCAGGAACACTGAAGCTTTCTTT.

The CDR3 nucleotides are TGTGCCAGTAGTATGGAGGGGTTGAGAGTTCGGGACGGTATGAACACTGAAGCTTTCTTT. It is translated as CASSMEGLRVRDGMNTEAFF. The V gene is TRBV19, the J gene TRBJ1-1, with TRBD1 as a possible D gene (5 bases). Germline CDR1 reads LNHDA; CDR2 reads SQIVND (reference sequence). The CDR3 loop spans 20 amino acids. V lost 3 bases to trimming and J lost 0 bases, with 26 bases between them.

This CDR3 reads CASSVVPGTSPNSTDTQYF. In nucleotides, the CDR3 is TGTGCCAGCAGCGTAGTACCGGGGACTTCCCCCAACTCCACAGATACGCAGTATTTT. This chain connects TRBV9 to TRBJ2-3, with D possibly TRBD2 on 6 matching bases. Trimming removed 0 bases from V and 2 bases from J, with 22 bases in between. The CDR3 is made up of 19 amino acids. Germline values: CDR1 SGDLS, CDR2 YYNGEE.

The chain combines TRBV27 with TRBJ2-1; 10 positions agree with TRBD2. This CDR3 has 17 amino acids. The trim removed 5 bases at V and 2 bases at J, leaving 9 bases unmatched. Germline CDR1 MNHEY, CDR2 SMNVEV (reference sequence). The DNA of the CDR3 is TGTGCCAGCAGTCCCCTTATAGCGGGAGGTCCCTACAATGAGCAGTTCTTC. Its protein product is CASSPLIAGGPYNEQFF.

A note on this clone: Distinct nucleotide sequences in the sample also encode this CDR3. The J gene is TRBJ2-2, the V gene TRBV28; no firm D call. Germline CDR1 is MDHEN and CDR2 is SYDVKM. This CDR3 has 15 amino acids. V was cut by 1 base and J by 1 base, with 7 bases left in between. The CDR3 loop is CASSLLSGNTGELFF. Here the CDR3 DNA reads TGTGCCAGCAGTTTATTATCCGGGAACACCGGGGAGCTGTTTTTT.

The V call is TRBV7-2, the J call TRBJ2-1; D remains unclear. Germline CDR1 is SGHTA and CDR2 is FQGNSA. The V end was cut by 5 bases, the J end by 2 bases, with 10 bases between. The CDR3 extends over 14 amino acids. The CDR3 sequence is CTSSTDGTYNEQFF. The CDR3 region has the DNA TGTACCAGCAGCACAGACGGCACCTACAATGAGCAGTTCTTC.

This chain joins TRBV4-1 and TRBJ1-5; 8 nucleotides align to TRBD1. The CDR3 contains 17 residues. The V segment lost 1 base and the J segment 3 bases; nucleotides outside the gene matches: 8. Germline assignment: CDR1 MGHRA and CDR2 YSYEKL. The CDR3 nucleotides are TGCGCCAGCAGCCAAGGGGACAGGCAGCGGGCCAATCAGCCCCAGCATTTT. Its translation is CASSQGDRQRANQPQHF.

J is TRBJ2-7 and V is TRBV3-1 (or the pseudogene TRBV3-2); 9 bases line up with TRBD1. The CDR3 loop spans 13 amino acids. Germline lookup yields CDR1 LGHDT and CDR2 YNNKEL (reference sequence). Unmatched junction bases numbered 2, after V lost 3 bases and J lost 5 bases. CDR3 sequence (DNA): TGTGCCAGCAGCCATGGGACAGGGAACGAGCAGTACTTC. Its translation: CASSHGTGNEQYF.

V usage is TRBV11-2 and J usage is TRBJ1-1; TRBD1 agrees at 7 bases. V shed 3 bases, J shed 9 bases, and the junction held 7 bases outside the gene matches. Germline V gene lookup returns CDR1 SGHAT and CDR2 FQNNGV. The CDR3 runs 13 residues. The DNA for the CDR3 is TGTGCCAGCAGCTTGGGGGCAGGGGGTAAAGCTTTCTTT. It yields the protein CASSLGAGGKAFF.

V gene TRBV7-8 combines with J gene TRBJ2-1; D is perhaps TRBD2 (6 bases). CDR1 and CDR2 (germline): SGHVS, FQNEAQ. This CDR3 region has 15 residues. Trimming left V 2 bases short and J 7 bases short, with 15 bases between. This chain's CDR3 is CASSLLGLLANEQFF. In nucleotides, the CDR3 is TGTGCCAGCAGCTTACTGGGACTCCTCGCGAATGAGCAGTTCTTC. Filled out from reference TRBV7-8 and TRBJ2-1, the complete variable domain reads GAGVSQSPRYKVAKRGQDVALRCDPISGHVSLFWYQQALGQGPEFLTYFQNEAQLDKSGLPSDRFFAERPEGSVSTLKIQRTQQEDSAVYLCASSLLGLLANEQFFGPGTRLTVL.

The chain couples TRBV6-2 or TRBV6-3 to TRBJ2-7; TRBD2 matches at 10 bases. Losses at the gene ends were 4 bases for V and 7 bases for J; bases not matched to a gene: 10. The CDR3 is 15 residues long. Per germline, CDR1 MNHEY and CDR2 SVGEGT. This CDR3 reads CASSSGGSGRSEQYF. CDR3 in DNA: TGTGCCAGCAGTTCTGGGGGTAGCGGGAGGTCTGAGCAGTACTTC.

The sample holds a few counts of this clone. This rearrangement joins TRBV6-2 or TRBV6-3 to TRBJ1-5; D is possibly TRBD1 (6 bases). CDR1 is MNHEY, CDR2 SVGEGT, per germline. The CDR3 contains 15 residues. V lost 6 bases and J 2 bases, leaving 14 bases between the germline ends. The CDR3 sequence: CASSPAGARNQPQHF. CDR3 coding DNA: TGTGCCAGCAGCCCCGCAGGGGCCCGCAATCAGCCCCAGCATTTT.

The chain links TRBV28 to TRBJ2-1, with D tentatively TRBD2 (5 bases). Between the trimmed V and J ends, which lost 3 bases and 9 bases, there was a span of 6 bases. The CDR3 totals 11 residues. Germline-derived CDR1 and CDR2 are MDHEN and SYDVKM. The CDR3 protein is CASSFRGEQFF. The CDR3 region has the DNA TGTGCCAGCAGTTTTCGGGGTGAGCAGTTCTTC.

This clone was observed a few times. The chain has TRBV2 and TRBJ1-5; no reliable D call. Germline V lookup: CDR1 SNHLY, CDR2 FYNNEI. The ends were cut back, 3 bases at V and 2 bases at J, with 11 bases in the middle. This CDR3 is built from 15 residues. CDR3 in amino acids: CASSEGGLGNQPQHF. The CDR3 DNA follows: TGTGCCAGCAGTGAGGGAGGATTAGGCAATCAGCCCCAGCATTTT.

This chain uses TRBV6-5 with TRBJ2-3; 10 bases line up with TRBD2. Trimming at V came to 6 bases and at J to 2 bases, leaving 5 bases not matched to a gene. Germline values: CDR1 MNHEY, CDR2 SVGAGI. This CDR3 has 15 residues. DNA for the CDR3: TGTGCCAGCAGCGCAGGACTAGCGGTCACAGATACGCAGTATTTT. This encodes CASSAGLAVTDTQYF.

CDR3 sequence: CASSAGYNEQFF. CDR3 sequence (DNA): TGCGCCAGCTCAGCGGGCTACAATGAGCAGTTCTTC. The V call is TRBV5-1, the J call TRBJ2-1, with D tentatively TRBD2 (6 bases). Germline assignment: CDR1 SGHRS and CDR2 YFSETQ. Trimming pared 7 bases from V and 3 bases from J, leaving 8 bases between. CDR3 length: 12 residues.

The rearrangement joins TRBV30 to TRBJ2-3; no reliable D call. This CDR3 region has 14 residues. V was cut by 2 bases and J by 4 bases, with 13 bases left in between. Germline V gene data show CDR1 as GTSNPN and CDR2 as SVGIG (reference sequence). The DNA of the CDR3 is TGTGCCTGGAGTTTTGCGGCTCGGTCAGATACGCAGTATTTT. It translates to CAWSFAARSDTQYF. Looking up the rest from reference TRBV30 and TRBJ2-3 gives the full variable domain: SQTIHQWPATLVQPVGSPLSLECTVEGTSNPNLYWYRQAAGRGLQLLFYSVGIGQISSEVPQNLSASRPQDRQFILSSKKLLLSDSGFYLCAWSFAARSDTQYFGPGTRLTVL.

The J gene is TRBJ2-1, the V gene TRBV7-6, with 10 bases lining up with TRBD2. From germline, CDR1 is SGHVS and CDR2 FNYEAQ. This CDR3 spans 18 amino acids. Trimming cost V 2 bases and J 2 bases; bases outside gene matches: 9. The CDR3 DNA reads as TGTGCCAGCAGCTTAAAGCCTACTAGCGGGGTAACCTACAATGAGCAGTTCTTC. Translating gives CASSLKPTSGVTYNEQFF.

The V call is TRBV7-3, the J call TRBJ2-2, with 7 bases that match TRBD1. V shed 6 bases and J 5 bases; nucleotides not matched to a gene: 9. CDR3 size: 15 residues. The germline gives CDR1 SGHTA, CDR2 FQGTGA. Written as DNA, the CDR3 is TGTGCCAGCAGGGAGGCAGGGGGAAGGACCGGGGAGCTGTTTTTT. Translating it yields CASREAGGRTGELFF.

The chain recombines TRBV5-6 with TRBJ2-5; maybe TRBD2 (6 bases). The CDR3 consists of 14 residues. Trimming removed 1 base from V and 5 bases from J, with 12 bases in between. Per germline, CDR1 SGHDT and CDR2 YYEEEE. The CDR3 sequence is CASSLPGVVETQYF. The CDR3, as DNA: TGTGCCAGCAGCTTGCCGGGAGTCGTGGAGACCCAGTACTTC.

The J gene is TRBJ2-5, the V gene TRBV15; D is undetermined. CDR1 LNHNV and CDR2 YYDKDF come from the germline V gene (reference sequence). V lost 0 bases to trimming and J lost 3 bases, with 8 bases between them. This CDR3 contains 14 residues. CDR3 sequence reads: CATSRDPAKETQYF. The CDR3 DNA follows: TGTGCCACCAGCAGAGATCCTGCGAAAGAGACCCAGTACTTC.

This rearrangement joins TRBV11-1 to TRBJ1-6; TRBD1 matches 11 bases. The V segment lost 2 bases and the J segment 7 bases; nucleotides outside the gene matches: 4. The germline CDR1 and CDR2 sequences are SGHAT and FQDESV (reference sequence). The CDR3 is 16 residues long. This CDR3 reads CASSLRGDRGNSPLHF. The DNA for the CDR3 is TGTGCCAGCAGCTTACGCGGGGACAGGGGGAATTCACCCCTCCACTTT.

DNA for the CDR3: TGTGCCAGCATCAACTGGGGGCGGGATGAAAAACTGTTTTTT. This codes for CASINWGRDEKLFF. The chain links TRBV7-9 to TRBJ1-4, with a weak D call TRBD1 (6 bases). The ends were cut back, 7 bases at V and 6 bases at J, with 15 bases in the middle. The CDR3 runs to 14 residues. In germline, CDR1 is SEHNR, CDR2 FQNEAQ (reference sequence).

V is TRBV27 and J is TRBJ1-5, with D unresolved. In germline, CDR1 is MNHEY, CDR2 SMNVEV (reference sequence). CDR3 length: 13 amino acids. Trimming stripped 6 bases from V and 3 bases from J, with 9 bases between. In DNA form, the CDR3 reads TGTGCCAGCAGGCGGCGAACCAATCAGCCCCAGCATTTT. Its translation: CASRRRTNQPQHF.

V gene TRBV28 combines with J gene TRBJ1-5; D remains ambiguous. Germline CDR1 MDHEN, CDR2 SYDVKM. The CDR3 spans 15 residues. V was shortened by 6 bases and J by 2 bases, with 14 bases between the two germline ends. The CDR3: CASSLSGVGNQPQHF. CDR3 sequence (DNA): TGTGCCAGCAGCCTCAGCGGGGTGGGCAATCAGCCCCAGCATTTT.